A selection of T cell receptor beta chains follows, all from one sample in a study of Ad26.COV2.S vaccination and SARS-CoV-2 variants. Profiling relied on immunoSEQ multiplex PCR, and the TCRdb table lists in-frame clones only, not all of them. The sample includes some 350,000 clones, about 85% seen only once; the top ten take about 3.5%. The specimen was peripheral blood, collected in a trial of Ad26.COV2.S vaccine versus placebo. These receptors were taken from a person between 18 and 65 years old who received the Ad26.COV2.S COVID-19 vaccine or a placebo. The CDR3 runs from the conserved cysteine through the conserved F or W. The D gene is left open where the match is weak. Expanded clones get a size class; other rows say once, few or many, or leave the size out.

NA TRBJ2-7 NA TRBV12-3/TRBV12-4 CASAKLGDEQYF TGTGCCAGCGCCAAGCTCGGGGACGAGCAGTACTTC
NA TRBJ2-5 NA TRBV6-5 CASSTRGRETQYF TGTGCCAGCAGTACCCGTGGGCGAGAGACCCAGTACTTC
once TRBJ1-2 TRBD1 TRBV29-1 CSVEAIPGQGEYGYTF TGCAGCGTTGAAGCCATACCAGGACAGGGCGAGTATGGCTACACCTTC
NA TRBJ2-7 TRBD2 TRBV5-4 CASSLAGTSGSPPYEQYF TGTGCCAGCAGCTTGGCCGGGACTAGCGGGAGTCCCCCCTACGAGCAGTACTTC
NA TRBJ2-6 TRBD1 TRBV7-9 CASSETGGANVLTF TGTGCCAGCAGCGAGACAGGGGGGGCCAACGTCCTGACTTTC
NA TRBJ1-2 NA TRBV6-2/TRBV6-3 CASSYSYTLGGYTF TGTGCCAGCAGTTACTCGTACACCCTGGGTGGCTACACCTTC
NA TRBJ2-7 NA TRBV28 CASSLVGALYEQYF TGTGCCAGCAGTTTGGTGGGGGCACTGTACGAGCAGTACTTC
once TRBJ1-6 NA TRBV5-6 CASSLVQGGNSPLHF TGTGCCAGCAGCTTGGTCCAAGGGGGAAATTCACCCCTCCACTTT
NA TRBJ1-6 NA TRBV30 CAWNPTGGNSPLHF TGTGCCTGGAATCCAACCGGGGGAAATTCACCCCTCCACTTT
NA TRBJ1-5 TRBD1 TRBV27 CASSAYPGQGSNQPQHF TGTGCCAGCAGTGCCTACCCGGGACAGGGTAGCAATCAGCCCCAGCATTTT
once TRBJ1-2 NA TRBV27 CASRRGAVTPYGYTF TGTGCCTCAAGGCGGGGGGCTGTCACGCCCTATGGCTACACCTTC
NA TRBJ2-5 NA TRBV18 CASSLSGASETQYF TGTGCCAGCTCACTGTCGGGGGCGTCGGAGACCCAGTACTTC
NA TRBJ2-7 TRBD2 TRBV27 CASSSLAGGPYEQYF TGTGCCAGCAGTTCTTTAGCGGGAGGGCCCTACGAGCAGTACTTC
NA TRBJ2-5 NA TRBV6-2/TRBV6-3 CASSYPQETQYF TGTGCCAGCAGTTACCCCCAAGAGACCCAGTACTTC
NA TRBJ2-7 TRBD2 TRBV28 CASSQSSGSFPYEQYF TGTGCCAGCAGTCAATCTAGCGGGAGCTTCCCTTACGAGCAGTACTTC
NA TRBJ2-7 NA TRBV2 CASSEIGSGSSKLYEQYF TGTGCCAGCAGTGAAATCGGTTCAGGATCCTCAAAACTCTACGAGCAGTACTTC
NA TRBJ1-5 NA TRBV3-1/TRBV3-2 CASSRDRNQPQHF TGTGCCAGCAGCAGAGACCGAAATCAGCCCCAGCATTTT
NA TRBJ2-2 TRBD2 TRBV7-9 CASSATSVTGELFF TGTGCCAGCAGCGCGACTAGCGTAACCGGGGAGCTGTTTTTT
NA TRBJ1-4 NA TRBV6-2/TRBV6-3 CASSYDGTATNEKLFF TGTGCCAGCAGCTATGACGGAACTGCAACTAATGAAAAACTGTTTTTT
NA TRBJ1-2 NA TRBV5-6 CASSLGAGASYGYTF TGTGCCAGCAGCTTGGGAGCAGGGGCCTCCTATGGCTACACCTTC
NA TRBJ2-1 TRBD2 TRBV5-1 CASSIGTSGYNEQFF TGCGCCAGCAGCATCGGGACTAGCGGTTACAATGAGCAGTTCTTC
NA TRBJ1-2 TRBD1 TRBV27 CASSFRTGGGYTF TGTGCCAGCAGTTTTAGGACAGGGGGTGGCTACACCTTC
NA TRBJ1-4 TRBD1 TRBV2 CASRDGDSQNEKLFF TGTGCCAGCAGGGACGGGGACAGTCAAAATGAAAAACTGTTTTTT
NA TRBJ2-1 TRBD2 TRBV10-3 CAISESVIAGFNEQFF TGTGCCATCAGTGAGTCGGTAATAGCGGGGTTCAATGAGCAGTTCTTC
once TRBJ1-1 NA TRBV30 CAWRKLGTEAFF TGTGCCTGGAGGAAACTCGGCACTGAAGCTTTCTTT
NA TRBJ1-1 NA TRBV12-5 CASGLDSYTEAFF TGTGCTAGTGGTTTGGACAGCTACACTGAAGCTTTCTTT
once TRBJ1-4 NA TRBV19 CASSISRGRPRGEKLFF TGTGCCAGTAGTATTTCCAGAGGCCGACCTCGGGGTGAAAAACTGTTTTTT
NA TRBJ2-5 TRBD2 TRBV10-3 CAIRSGGEETQYF TGTGCCATCCGAAGCGGGGGAGAAGAGACCCAGTACTTC
few TRBJ2-2 NA TRBV6-1 CASSAPRTVNTGELFF TGTGCCAGCAGTGCCCCCCGGACGGTGAACACCGGGGAGCTGTTTTTT